This is a list of T cell receptor beta chains from one sample in a study of post-analysis software for immune sequencing data. TCRdb re-analysed the PCR reads in MiXCR, keeping a single row per CDR3 protein. Among roughly 800,000 distinct CDR3 sequences listed, around 42% were seen once. The sequenced sample was blood. The source is a girl between 5 and 17 years old with multiple sclerosis. The CDR3 runs from the conserved cysteine through the conserved F or W. The D gene is left open where the match is weak. Clone size is shown for a subset of rows, as once, few, many or a class of expanded clone.

>NA|TRBV7-9|NA|TRBJ1-2
CASSPGPSGYTF
TGTGCCAGCAGCCCCGGGCCCTCCGGCTACACCTTC
>NA|TRBV5-1|TRBD1|TRBJ2-7
CASQTGTGSYEQYF
TGCGCCAGCCAAACCGGGACAGGCTCCTACGAGCAGTACTTC
>NA|TRBV5-1|NA|TRBJ1-2
CASRYNNGYTF
TGCGCCAGCAGATATAACAATGGCTACACCTTC
>NA|TRBV27|TRBD2|TRBJ2-3
CASSLLGLAGSLMNTQYF
TGTGCCAGCAGTTTACTGGGGCTAGCGGGCAGCCTGATGAATACGCAGTATTTT
>NA|TRBV6-1|TRBD1|TRBJ2-5
CASSQGLQDRKQETQYF
TGTGCCAGCAGCCAAGGCCTACAGGACAGGAAACAAGAGACCCAGTACTTC
>NA|TRBV15|TRBD1|TRBJ2-7
CATSRGTGGSYEQYF
TGTGCCACCAGCAGGGGGACAGGGGGCTCCTACGAGCAGTACTTC
>NA|TRBV6-6|NA|TRBJ2-5
CATKDPRGAETQYF
TGTGCCACCAAGGATCCTAGGGGAGCGGAGACCCAGTACTTC
>once|TRBV5-1|NA|TRBJ2-7
CASSSTQGLRYEQYF
TGCGCCAGCAGCTCAACACAGGGTCTGCGCTACGAGCAGTACTTC
>NA|TRBV29-1|TRBD1|TRBJ1-2
CSVTGEGTGIIYGYTF
TGCAGCGTTACGGGAGAGGGGACAGGCATCATCTATGGCTACACCTTC
>NA|TRBV7-9|NA|TRBJ2-1
CAGSVLGGEQFF
TGTGCCGGCAGTGTATTGGGTGGTGAGCAGTTCTTC
>few|TRBV5-1|TRBD2|TRBJ2-1
CASSLGTSLRDEQFF
TGCGCCAGCAGCTTAGGGACTAGCCTCAGAGATGAGCAGTTCTTC
>once|TRBV5-5|NA|TRBJ2-7
CASGKELAFEQYF
TGTGCCAGCGGCAAGGAACTAGCCTTCGAGCAGTACTTC
>few|TRBV5-1|TRBD1|TRBJ2-3
CASSGQGTDTQYF
TGCGCCAGCAGCGGACAGGGGACAGATACGCAGTATTTT
>NA|TRBV6-1|TRBD2|TRBJ2-3
CASSEPPGLAGGPTDTQYF
TGTGCCAGCAGCGAACCCCCGGGACTAGCGGGAGGTCCCACAGATACGCAGTATTTT
>NA|TRBV12-3/TRBV12-4|TRBD2|TRBJ2-1
CASSPSGVAGLDEQFF
TGTGCCAGCAGCCCCTCTGGAGTAGCGGGATTGGATGAGCAGTTCTTC
>NA|TRBV6-1|TRBD2|TRBJ2-5
CASSPALLAGGPETQYF
TGTGCCAGCAGTCCAGCCCTACTAGCGGGAGGTCCGGAGACCCAGTACTTC
>NA|TRBV5-6|NA|TRBJ2-7
CASSLPTLSGTGRTYEQYF
TGTGCCAGCAGCTTGCCGACACTATCCGGGACCGGGAGAACCTACGAGCAGTACTTC
>NA|TRBV5-6|TRBD2|TRBJ2-7
CASSFPTTSGSPYEQYF
TGCGCCAGCAGCTTCCCAACGACTAGCGGGAGCCCCTACGAGCAGTACTTC
>few|TRBV7-6|TRBD1|TRBJ1-6
CASSVLTGEAGNSPLHF
TGTGCCAGCAGCGTTCTAACAGGGGAGGCCGGGAATTCACCCCTCCACTTT
>NA|TRBV12-3/TRBV12-4|NA|TRBJ2-3
CASLPSVWEETRGFTDTQYF
TGTGCCAGCTTACCCTCAGTTTGGGAAGAGACTAGAGGGTTCACAGATACGCAGTATTTT
>NA|TRBV5-1|NA|TRBJ2-1
CASSLEPSRHNEQFF
TGCGCCAGCAGCTTGGAGCCCAGCAGGCATAATGAGCAGTTCTTC
>NA|TRBV5-1|TRBD1|TRBJ2-7
CASSWDRPPPDEQYF
TGCGCCAGCAGCTGGGACAGACCTCCTCCCGACGAGCAGTACTTC
>NA|TRBV20-1|TRBD1|TRBJ2-3
CSAGTESTDTQYF
TGCAGTGCTGGGACAGAGAGCACAGATACGCAGTATTTT
>NA|TRBV20-1|NA|TRBJ2-1
CSASGLLRHNEQFF
TGCAGTGCCAGCGGACTCCTGCGCCACAATGAGCAGTTCTTC
>NA|TRBV27|NA|TRBJ2-1
CASSLPGTGWFF
TGTGCCAGCAGTTTACCGGGGACTGGCTGGTTCTTC
>NA|TRBV12-3/TRBV12-4|NA|TRBJ2-3
CASRPLIRDTQYF
TGTGCCAGCAGGCCCTTGATCAGAGATACGCAGTATTTT
>NA|TRBV20-1|NA|TRBJ1-1
CSAPMTGMNTEAFF
TGCAGTGCCCCCATGACAGGCATGAACACTGAAGCTTTCTTT
>NA|TRBV5-5|NA|TRBJ2-5
CASMGARGETQYF
TGTGCCAGCATGGGGGCACGAGGAGAGACCCAGTACTTC
>few|TRBV5-1|NA|TRBJ2-1
CASSETTSYNEQFF
TGCGCCAGCAGCGAAACAACCTCCTACAATGAGCAGTTCTTC
>many|TRBV7-9|NA|TRBJ2-7
CASSFQGAYEQYF
TGTGCCAGCAGCTTTCAGGGCGCCTACGAGCAGTACTTC
>NA|TRBV4-3|TRBD2|TRBJ2-5
CASSQGGLEIAGGETQYF
TGCGCCAGCAGCCAAGGTGGCCTAGAGATAGCGGGAGGGGAGACCCAGTACTTC
>NA|TRBV3-1|NA|TRBJ1-6
CASSQEGALHF
TGTGCCAGCAGCCAAGAAGGCGCCCTCCACTTT
>NA|TRBV18|TRBD1|TRBJ2-3
CASSHFGQGKVFDPDTQYF
TGTGCCAGCTCACACTTCGGACAGGGGAAGGTGTTCGACCCAGATACGCAGTATTTT
>few|TRBV2|NA|TRBJ1-1
CASSAENTEAFF
TGTGCCAGCAGTGCTGAGAACACTGAAGCTTTCTTT
>NA|TRBV7-2|TRBD2|TRBJ2-3
CASSLRLAGRDTQYF
TGTGCCAGCAGCTTAAGGCTAGCGGGACGAGATACGCAGTATTTT
>NA|TRBV15|NA|TRBJ2-2
CATSRVAAEANTGELFF
TGTGCCACCAGCAGAGTGGCAGCGGAGGCGAACACCGGGGAGCTGTTTTTT
>NA|TRBV11-1|NA|TRBJ2-7
CASSPFPGPGEQYF
TGTGCCAGCAGCCCCTTCCCCGGGCCAGGCGAGCAGTACTTC
>NA|TRBV20-1|NA|TRBJ2-1
CSARDTGGHQETQFF
TGCAGTGCTAGAGACACCGGAGGGCACCAAGAGACCCAGTTCTTC
>NA|TRBV30|NA|TRBJ2-6
CAWSLWGAGANVLTF
TGTGCCTGGAGTCTGTGGGGAGCCGGGGCCAACGTCCTGACTTTC
>NA|TRBV25-1|NA|TRBJ1-2
CASSRALDTSGYTF
TGTGCCAGCAGTAGGGCCCTGGACACCTCTGGCTACACCTTC
>few|TRBV12-3/TRBV12-4|NA|TRBJ2-3
CASSFRGRTSTDTQYF
TGTGCCAGCAGTTTCCGGGGGCGGACTAGCACAGATACGCAGTATTTT
>NA|TRBV18|NA|TRBJ1-2
CASSRGTANLGYGYTF
TGTGCCAGCTCACGGGGGACCGCAAATTTAGGCTATGGCTACACCTTC
>NA|TRBV7-2|NA|TRBJ2-7
CASSPWGDPYNEQYF
TGTGCCAGCAGCCCGTGGGGGGACCCCTACAATGAGCAGTACTTC
>NA|TRBV7-2|TRBD2|TRBJ2-1
CASSLVGAGGGRNEQFF
TGTGCCAGCAGCTTAGTTGGGGCGGGAGGGGGGAGGAATGAGCAGTTCTTC
>NA|TRBV7-9|NA|TRBJ1-4
CASSSTGRGGEKLFF
TGTGCCAGCAGCTCAACGGGACGGGGAGGAGAAAAACTGTTTTTT
>few|TRBV20-1|NA|TRBJ1-2
CSASRTDYGYTF
TGCAGTGCTAGTAGGACAGACTATGGCTACACCTTC
>NA|TRBV6-4|NA|TRBJ2-1
CASSDSKVLDNEQFF
TGTGCCAGCAGTGACTCGAAAGTCTTAGACAATGAGCAGTTCTTC
>few|TRBV6-5|NA|TRBJ1-5
CASSYGGQQPQHF
TGTGCCAGCAGTTATGGGGGGCAGCAGCCCCAGCATTTT
>few|TRBV6-1|NA|TRBJ2-7
CASSAWSMGSYEQYF
TGTGCCAGCAGTGCCTGGAGCATGGGATCCTACGAGCAGTACTTC
>once|TRBV20-1|NA|TRBJ1-4
CSARPGGEKLFF
TGCAGTGCTAGACCGGGGGGGGAAAAACTGTTTTTT
>NA|TRBV29-1|NA|TRBJ2-1
CSVGGLADPFSLDEQFF
TGCAGCGTTGGAGGTTTGGCTGACCCCTTCAGTCTGGATGAGCAGTTCTTC
>once|TRBV25-1|TRBD1|TRBJ2-7
CASTGTAWEQYF
TGTGCCAGCACCGGGACAGCATGGGAGCAGTACTTC
>NA|TRBV15|TRBD1|TRBJ2-7
CATRGGQGNHEQYF
TGTGCCACCAGAGGGGGACAGGGGAACCACGAGCAGTACTTC
>NA|TRBV6-9|NA|TRBJ2-5
CASCLGEVPGETQYF
TGTGCCAGCTGTCTGGGGGAGGTACCTGGAGAGACCCAGTACTTC
>NA|TRBV7-2|NA|TRBJ2-3
CASSPRSGTDTQYF
TGTGCCAGCAGCCCTCGTTCGGGAACAGATACGCAGTATTTT
>few|TRBV20-1|TRBD1|TRBJ2-7
CSARDLGQGVNEQYF
TGCAGTGCTAGAGATTTGGGACAGGGGGTAAATGAGCAGTACTTC
>once|TRBV11-2|NA|TRBJ2-1
CASSLVREHNEQFF
TGTGCCAGCAGCTTAGTACGGGAGCACAATGAGCAGTTCTTC
>few|TRBV13|TRBD1|TRBJ2-1
CASSLSGQGLVNEQFF
TGTGCCAGCAGCCTATCGGGACAGGGTTTAGTAAATGAGCAGTTCTTC
>once|TRBV28|TRBD1|TRBJ2-1
CASRPNRGLEQFF
TGTGCCAGCAGACCAAACAGGGGGCTTGAACAGTTCTTC
>NA|TRBV27|TRBD2|TRBJ2-1
CASRGGLAGAVDEQFF
TGTGCCAGCAGGGGGGGACTAGCGGGAGCGGTAGATGAGCAGTTCTTC